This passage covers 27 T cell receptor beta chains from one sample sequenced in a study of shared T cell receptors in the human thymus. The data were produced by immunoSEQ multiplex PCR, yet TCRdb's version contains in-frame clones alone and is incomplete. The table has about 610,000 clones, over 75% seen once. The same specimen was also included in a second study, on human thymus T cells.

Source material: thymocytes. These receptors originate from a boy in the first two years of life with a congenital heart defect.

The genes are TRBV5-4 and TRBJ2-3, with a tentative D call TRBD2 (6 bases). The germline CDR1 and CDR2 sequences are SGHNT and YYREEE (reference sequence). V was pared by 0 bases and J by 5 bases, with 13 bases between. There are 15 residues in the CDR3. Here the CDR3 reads CASSLGEKAGDTQYF. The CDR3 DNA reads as TGTGCCAGCAGCTTGGGGGAGAAAGCGGGAGATACGCAGTATTTT.

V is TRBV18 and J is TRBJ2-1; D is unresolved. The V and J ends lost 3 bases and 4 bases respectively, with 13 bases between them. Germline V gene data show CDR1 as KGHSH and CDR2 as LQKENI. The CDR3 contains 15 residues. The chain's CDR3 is CASSPVSVQYNEQFF. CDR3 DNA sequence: TGTGCCAGCTCACCGGTATCAGTTCAGTACAATGAGCAGTTCTTC.

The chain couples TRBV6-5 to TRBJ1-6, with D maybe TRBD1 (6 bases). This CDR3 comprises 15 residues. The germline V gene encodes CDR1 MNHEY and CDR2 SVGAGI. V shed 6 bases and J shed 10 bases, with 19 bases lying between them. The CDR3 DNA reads TGTGCCAGCAGCCATAAGGGGGAAGGGGACTCACCCCTCCACTTT. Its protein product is CASSHKGEGDSPLHF.

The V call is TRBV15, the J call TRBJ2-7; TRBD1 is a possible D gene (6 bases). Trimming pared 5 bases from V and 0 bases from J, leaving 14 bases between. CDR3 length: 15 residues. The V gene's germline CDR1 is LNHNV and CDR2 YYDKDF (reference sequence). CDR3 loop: CATSERQGFSYEQYF. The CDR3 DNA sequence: TGTGCCACCAGCGAGCGGCAGGGGTTCTCCTACGAGCAGTACTTC.

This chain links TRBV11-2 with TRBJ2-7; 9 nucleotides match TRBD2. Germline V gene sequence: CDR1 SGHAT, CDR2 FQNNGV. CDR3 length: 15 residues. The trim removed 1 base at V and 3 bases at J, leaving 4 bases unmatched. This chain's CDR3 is CASSLVAGVVYEQYF. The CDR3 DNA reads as TGTGCCAGCAGCTTAGTAGCGGGAGTAGTCTACGAGCAGTACTTC.

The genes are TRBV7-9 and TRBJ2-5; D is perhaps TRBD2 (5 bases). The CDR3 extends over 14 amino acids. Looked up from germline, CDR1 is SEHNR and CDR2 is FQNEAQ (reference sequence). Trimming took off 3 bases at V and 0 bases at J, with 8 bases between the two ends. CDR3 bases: TGTGCCAGCAGCTTTAGTAGCGACCAAGAGACCCAGTACTTC. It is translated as CASSFSSDQETQYF.

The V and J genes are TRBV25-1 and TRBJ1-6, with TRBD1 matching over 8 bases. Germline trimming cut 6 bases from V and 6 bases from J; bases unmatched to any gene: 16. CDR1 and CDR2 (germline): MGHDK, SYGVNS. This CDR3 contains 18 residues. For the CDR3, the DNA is TGTGCCAGCAGCGAGACAGGGGATTCTCCTTTCGTTAATTCACCCCTCCACTTT. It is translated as CASSETGDSPFVNSPLHF.

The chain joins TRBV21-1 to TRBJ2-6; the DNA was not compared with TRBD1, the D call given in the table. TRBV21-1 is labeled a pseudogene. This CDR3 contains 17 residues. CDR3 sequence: CASRGTGPRSGANVLTF. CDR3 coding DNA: TGTGCCAGCAGAGGGACAGGTCCTCGCTCTGGGGCCAACGTCCTGACTTTC.

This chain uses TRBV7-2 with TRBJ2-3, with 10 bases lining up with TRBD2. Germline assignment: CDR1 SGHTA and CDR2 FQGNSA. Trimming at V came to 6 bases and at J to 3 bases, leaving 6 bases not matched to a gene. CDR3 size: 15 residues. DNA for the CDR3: TGTGCCAGCAGACGAGCTAGCGGGAGTACAGATACGCAGTATTTT. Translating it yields CASRRASGSTDTQYF.

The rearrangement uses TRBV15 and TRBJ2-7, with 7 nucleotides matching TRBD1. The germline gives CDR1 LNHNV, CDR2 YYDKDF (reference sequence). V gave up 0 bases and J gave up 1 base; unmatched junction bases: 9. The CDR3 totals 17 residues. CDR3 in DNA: TGTGCCACCAGCAGAGACCCCGTGAAGGGGGCGTCCTACGAGCAGTACTTC. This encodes CATSRDPVKGASYEQYF.

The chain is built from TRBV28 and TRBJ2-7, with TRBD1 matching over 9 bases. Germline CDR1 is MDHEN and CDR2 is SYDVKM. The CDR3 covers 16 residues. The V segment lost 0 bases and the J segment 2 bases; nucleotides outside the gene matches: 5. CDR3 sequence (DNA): TGTGCCAGCAGTTTATGCTATGGGGACAGGGCCTACGAGCAGTACTTC. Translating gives CASSLCYGDRAYEQYF.

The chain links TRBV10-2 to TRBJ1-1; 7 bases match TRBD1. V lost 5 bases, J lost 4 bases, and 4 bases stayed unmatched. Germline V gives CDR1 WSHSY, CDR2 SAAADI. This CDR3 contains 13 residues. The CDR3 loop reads CASSLRGTTEAFF. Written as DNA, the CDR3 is TGCGCCAGCAGTCTCAGGGGGACCACTGAAGCTTTCTTT.

The CDR3 coding sequence is TGTGCCAGCAGTTACGAAGGGGGTCGGGCTTTCTTT. It specifies CASSYEGGRAFF. The V call is TRBV6-5, the J call TRBJ1-1, with D perhaps matching TRBD1 (6 bases). Trimming took 2 bases from V and 11 from J, leaving 12 bases between them. The length of the CDR3 is 12 residues. CDR1 and CDR2 (germline): MNHEY, SVGAGI.

The CDR3 is CASSPEKGGQGANGANVLTF. CDR3 bases: TGTGCCAGCAGCCCCGAGAAGGGGGGACAGGGGGCGAACGGGGCCAACGTCCTGACTTTC. This rearrangement joins TRBV14 to TRBJ2-6; 12 nucleotides match TRBD1. V shed 4 bases, J shed 4 bases, and the junction held 14 bases outside the gene matches. Germline values: CDR1 SGHDN, CDR2 FVKESK. The CDR3 runs to 20 residues.

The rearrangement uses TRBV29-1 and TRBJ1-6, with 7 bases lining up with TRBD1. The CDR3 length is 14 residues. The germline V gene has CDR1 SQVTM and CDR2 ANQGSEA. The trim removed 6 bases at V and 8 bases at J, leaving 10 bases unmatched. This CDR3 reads CSVTTGDKYSPLHF. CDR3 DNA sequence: TGCAGCGTGACTACAGGGGATAAGTATTCACCCCTCCACTTT.

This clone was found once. DNA of the CDR3: TGTGCCTGGAACTTAAGGGGGAACCCCTACGAGCAGTACTTC. Protein: CAWNLRGNPYEQYF. The V call is TRBV30, the J call TRBJ2-5; a weak D match, TRBD1 (6 bases). With the DNA end fitting TRBJ2-7 better, the J assignment may be wrong. The CDR3 extends over 14 amino acids. Germline V gene data show CDR1 as GTSNPN and CDR2 as SVGIG (reference sequence).

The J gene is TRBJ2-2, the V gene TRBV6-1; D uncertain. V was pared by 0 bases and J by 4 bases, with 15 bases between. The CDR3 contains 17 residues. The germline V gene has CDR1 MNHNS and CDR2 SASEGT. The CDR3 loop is CASSEALGFESTGELFF. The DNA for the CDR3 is TGTGCCAGCAGTGAAGCGCTCGGTTTCGAATCCACCGGGGAGCTGTTTTTT.

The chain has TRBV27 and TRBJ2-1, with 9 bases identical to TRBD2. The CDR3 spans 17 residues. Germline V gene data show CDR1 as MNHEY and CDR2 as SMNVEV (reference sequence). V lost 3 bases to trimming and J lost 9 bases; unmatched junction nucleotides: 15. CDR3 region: CASSFILAGDPNCEQFF. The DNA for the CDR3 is TGTGCCAGCAGTTTCATATTAGCGGGAGATCCCAATTGTGAGCAGTTCTTC.

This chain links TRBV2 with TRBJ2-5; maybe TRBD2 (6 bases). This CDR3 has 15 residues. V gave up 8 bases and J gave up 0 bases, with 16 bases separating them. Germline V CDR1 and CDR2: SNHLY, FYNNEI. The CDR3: CASAGSSAYQETQYF. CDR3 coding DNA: TGTGCCAGCGCGGGGTCTAGCGCGTACCAAGAGACCCAGTACTTC. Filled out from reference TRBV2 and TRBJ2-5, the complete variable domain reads EPEVTQTPSHQVTQMGQEVILRCVPISNHLYFYWYRQILGQKVEFLVSFYNNEISEKSEIFDDQFSVERPDGSNFTLKIRSTKLEDSAMYFCASAGSSAYQETQYFGPGTRLLVL.

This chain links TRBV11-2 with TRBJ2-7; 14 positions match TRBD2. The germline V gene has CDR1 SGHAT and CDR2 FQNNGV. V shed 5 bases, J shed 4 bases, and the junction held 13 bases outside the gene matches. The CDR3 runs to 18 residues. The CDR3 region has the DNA TGTGCCAGCAGCACAGCCAACAGACTAGCGGGAGGGATGTACGAGCAGTACTTC. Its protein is CASSTANRLAGGMYEQYF.

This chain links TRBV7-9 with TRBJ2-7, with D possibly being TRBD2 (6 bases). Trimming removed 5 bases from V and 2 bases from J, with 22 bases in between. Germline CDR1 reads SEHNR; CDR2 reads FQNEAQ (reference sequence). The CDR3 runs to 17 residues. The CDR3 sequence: CASSPYLAGPRTYEQYF. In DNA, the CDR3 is TGTGCCAGCAGCCCCTATTTGGCGGGGCCTAGGACCTACGAGCAGTACTTC. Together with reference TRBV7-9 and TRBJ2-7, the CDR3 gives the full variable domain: DTGVSQNPRHKITKRGQNVTFRCDPISEHNRLYWYRQTLGQGPEFLTYFQNEAQLEKSRLLSDRFSAERPKGSFSTLEIQRTEQGDSAMYLCASSPYLAGPRTYEQYFGPGTRLTVT.

The CDR3 region has the DNA TGCGCCAGCAGCCGCCTGAAACAGCGGGACTTACGGATGGAGCAGTTCTTC. Protein: CASSRLKQRDLRMEQFF. The genes are TRBV4-3 and TRBJ2-1; 7 bases align to TRBD2. The V and J ends lost 4 bases and 10 bases, in that order; junction bases with no gene match: 19. The CDR3 has 17 residues. The V gene's germline CDR1 is LGHNA and CDR2 YSLEER.

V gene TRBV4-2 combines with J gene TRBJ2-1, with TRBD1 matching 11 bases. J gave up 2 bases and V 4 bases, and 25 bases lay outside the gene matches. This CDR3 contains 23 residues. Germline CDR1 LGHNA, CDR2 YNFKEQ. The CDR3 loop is CASSLGQGALGLTSRSPYNEQFF. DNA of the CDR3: TGTGCCAGCAGCCTAGGACAGGGGGCGCTGGGGTTGACTAGTAGGAGTCCCTACAATGAGCAGTTCTTC.

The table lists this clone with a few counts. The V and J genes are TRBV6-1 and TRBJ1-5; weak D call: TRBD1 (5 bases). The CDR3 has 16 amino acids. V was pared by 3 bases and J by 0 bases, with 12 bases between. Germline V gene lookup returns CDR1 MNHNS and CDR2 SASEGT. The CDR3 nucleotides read TGTGCCAGCAGTGACCTAGGGGAATATAGCAATCAGCCCCAGCATTTT. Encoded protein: CASSDLGEYSNQPQHF.

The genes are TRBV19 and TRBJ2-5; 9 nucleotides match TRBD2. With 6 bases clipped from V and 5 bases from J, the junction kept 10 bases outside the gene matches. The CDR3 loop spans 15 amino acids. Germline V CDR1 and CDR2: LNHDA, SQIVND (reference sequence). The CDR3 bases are TGTGCCAGTAGGGGGGTAGCGGGAGCCTATGAGACCCAGTACTTC. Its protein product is CASRGVAGAYETQYF.

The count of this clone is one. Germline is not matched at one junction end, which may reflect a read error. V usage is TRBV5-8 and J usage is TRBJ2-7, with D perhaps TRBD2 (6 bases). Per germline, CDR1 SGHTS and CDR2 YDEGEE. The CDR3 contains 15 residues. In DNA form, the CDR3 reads TGTGCCAGCAGCATAAGGAGGGAGAAACCACTACGTTGGAACTTC. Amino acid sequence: CASSIRREKPLRWNF. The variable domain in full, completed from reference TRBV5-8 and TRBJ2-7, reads EAGVTQSPTHLIKTRGQQATLRCSPISGHTSVYWYQQALGLGLQFLLWYDEGEERNRGNFPPRFSGRQFPNYSSELNVNALELEDSALYLCASSIRREKPLRWNFGPGTRLTVT.

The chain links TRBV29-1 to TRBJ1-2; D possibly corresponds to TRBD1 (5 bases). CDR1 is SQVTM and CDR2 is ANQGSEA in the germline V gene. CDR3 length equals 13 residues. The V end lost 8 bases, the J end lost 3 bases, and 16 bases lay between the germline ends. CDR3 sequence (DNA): TGCAGCCCGGGCCCAGCAGGGCACTATGGCTACACCTTC. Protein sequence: CSPGPAGHYGYTF.